What follows are 5 T cell receptor beta chains derived from one specimen sequenced in a study of early T cells in non-severe SARS-CoV-2 infection. TCRdb re-derived calls from the 5' RACE reads in MiXCR, one entry per CDR3 protein. The sample yields roughly 63,000 distinct CDR3 sequences, about 11% seen once. The starting material was whole blood, obtained at baseline. These receptors all stem from an adult who was a healthcare worker with PCR-confirmed SARS-CoV-2 infection or an uninfected control (not recorded which). The donor label of this sample is uncertain.

The chain carries TRBV20-1 and TRBJ1-1, with a possible D match to TRBD1 (5 bases). Germline values: CDR1 DFQATT, CDR2 SNEGSKA (reference sequence). Trimming took off 0 bases at V and 5 bases at J, with 10 bases between the two ends. The CDR3 loop spans 13 amino acids. In DNA, the CDR3 is TGCAGTGCTAGAGACCCTAGGGGAACTGAAGCTTTCTTT. It yields the protein CSARDPRGTEAFF.

This clonotype was recorded at least ten times. V usage is TRBV14 and J usage is TRBJ2-7; TRBD2 matches at 9 bases. The CDR3 loop spans 16 amino acids. The germline CDR1 and CDR2 sequences are SGHDN and FVKESK. The V segment lost 0 bases and the J segment 3 bases; nucleotides outside the gene matches: 6. CDR3 nucleotide sequence: TGTGCCAGCAGCCAAGATCTGCGGGGGGGCCTCTACGAGCAGTACGTC. It is translated as CASSQDLRGGLYEQYV.

This clonotype showed up just a few times. The chain links TRBV21-1 to TRBJ1-4; TRBD1, as called in the table, went unchecked against the DNA. TRBV21-1 is deemed a pseudogene. The CDR3 extends over 20 amino acids. Here the CDR3 reads CASSKKSPGDPPTYSEKLFF. The CDR3 coding sequence is TGTGCCAGCAGCAAAAAGAGCCCCGGGGACCCTCCTACTTATTCCGAAAAACTGTTTTTT.

This clonotype came up many times. V is TRBV12-3 or TRBV12-4 and J is TRBJ1-5, with 7 nucleotides matching TRBD1. The CDR3 consists of 14 residues. With 5 bases clipped from V and 0 bases from J, the junction kept 1 base outside the gene matches. Here the CDR3 reads CASSGQVSNQPQHF. As DNA, the CDR3 is TGTGCCAGCAGTGGACAGGTTAGCAATCAGCCCCAGCATTTT.

This clonotype has ten or more counts. The J gene is TRBJ1-1, the V gene TRBV7-9; maybe TRBD1 (6 bases). This CDR3 comprises 13 residues. Trimming removed 5 bases at V and 1 base at J, with 8 bases between. Germline V gene sequence: CDR1 SEHNR, CDR2 FQNEAQ (reference sequence). The CDR3 DNA sequence: TGTGCCAGCAGCCAGGGACAGAACACTGAAGCTTTCTTT. Translation gives CASSQGQNTEAFF. The full variable domain, rest sourced from reference TRBV7-9 and TRBJ1-1, is DTGVSQNPRHKITKRGQNVTFRCDPISEHNRLYWYRQTLGQGPEFLTYFQNEAQLEKSRLLSDRFSAERPKGSFSTLEIQRTEQGDSAMYLCASSQGQNTEAFFGQGTRLTVV.